The entry below describes one T cell receptor (beta chain). Its antigen is not known. This sample was included in a study of OX40 agonist ivuxolimab in advanced cancers. Notes on the study in general: Also present in some nonresponders was a low level of normalized T-cell clonal expansion.

The V gene lost 2 bases and the J gene lost 8 bases, with 15 bases spanning the gap. Germline loops: CDR1 MDHEN, CDR2 SYDVKM. The CDR3 contains 14 residues. Sequenced by immunoSEQ multiplex PCR; TCRdb stores in-frame clones only, minus some. This sample has tens of thousands of clones, with about 77% found just once. This sample comprised CD4+ or CD8+ T cells sorted from blood, obtained in a trial of the OX40 agonist ivuxolimab. This rearrangement joins TRBV28 to TRBJ1-2; possible D gene TRBD1, 5 bases. This TCR came from an adult with an advanced solid tumor such as melanoma, head and neck, liver or kidney cancer. The CDR3 loop is CASSLPHGAGGYTF. DNA of the CDR3: TGTGCCAGCAGTTTACCTCACGGGGCTGGAGGCTACACCTTC.